This T cell receptor (beta chain) was sequenced during a study of beta chain features in type 1 diabetes (dated by TCRdb to 2016 to 2019). For context, the study as a whole: Mean age, gender distribution, total cell number and subset yield were not different between patients and healthy donors. A total of about 100,000,000 sorted cells were examined across all samples, and RNA yield correlated strongly with the number of cells per subset. The study compared TCRB repertoires of sorted circulating CD4+ T cell subsets between recently diagnosed type 1 diabetes patients and matched healthy donors. Regulatory and stem cell-like memory subsets were obtained from only 8 patients and about eight healthy donors, while naive and central memory subsets were obtained from all 30 or so donors.

The paper as a whole reports these results and caveats: Because cDNA was sequenced instead of genomic DNA, activated cells with high expression could be over-represented, although the groups did not differ in activation or CD3 levels. HLA sub-analyses involved small numbers of individuals, so any influence of HLA type on TCRB rearrangement remained unresolved. Shorter templates might have been favored by PCR, but patient and control samples were amplified and corrected together, so both groups would have been affected equally by any skew. At VDJ recombination sites, patients with type 1 diabetes made fewer insertions and deleted more nucleotides, a pattern implying thymic rearrangement abnormalities. Naive, central memory and regulatory TCRB repertoires appeared more similar among patients than among healthy donors. Type 1 diabetes patients showed a moderate but significant shortening of TCRB CDR3 length in all four CD4+ subsets.

From each donor, a single peripheral blood sample of around 0.12 L on average was drawn into heparinised tubes. Naive, central memory, regulatory and stem cell-like memory CD4+ T cells were sorted on a BD FACSAria II using a panel including CD45RO, CCR7, CD25, CD127, CD95 and CD27. A purity above 95% was achieved for all sorted populations. PBMCs were isolated right away by Lymphoprep density gradient centrifugation and were stained directly, without culture. To minimize batch effects, samples were stained and sorted in pairs, one healthy donor with one patient per experiment. Notes on this clone: Its antigen is currently not known. There are no base qualities to consult, and no much larger clone falls within one base.

The High Capacity cDNA Reverse Transcription Kit was used to reverse transcribe all of the isolated RNA, meaning that expressed TCRB transcripts were what got sequenced. Naive, central memory and regulatory T cell samples underwent deep immunoSEQ sequencing, averaging about 3.57 million total reads per sample. Sorted cells were lysed in RLT buffer and RNA was extracted with DNase-treated RNeasy Micro or Mini kits, depending on cell number. To prevent cross-contamination, every cell subset was processed on its own, while patient and healthy donor samples were processed together. The immunoSEQ multiplex PCR was used to amplify TCRB sequences from cDNA, yielding 87-bp fragments that span the CDR3 region. Amplicons were sequenced on the Illumina HiSeq platform. The original methods were these. PCR bias was computationally corrected using synthetic template baselines, reads within Hamming distance 2 were collapsed, and singletons that could not be merged were discarded. Reads were aligned against IMGT to assign V, D and J genes, CDR3 length and insertions or deletions at six rearrangement sites. Clonotype counts were normalized to sorted cell number within each subset before computing true diversity and Gini coefficients with the tcR R package. Repertoire sharing was quantified using the overlap coefficient calculated on TCRB nucleotide sequences. Out-of-frame TCRB sequences from naive cells were analyzed as a proxy for the pre-selection repertoire. Entries here come from immuneACCESS through TCRdb and include only in-frame sequences with V and J called. Some clones fail to appear in such tables; in the studies checked, an unresolved V gene covers under half of the shortfall, and the cause of the remainder is unknown. That table is the source of V, J and clone size, and D and trimming were worked out from the DNA. Recorded for this sample are around 350,000 clones; roughly an eighth of them occurred a single time. The top ten clonotypes cover 0.017% of the sample.

The CDR3 covers 14 residues, taking in both the cysteine and the phenylalanine. CDR3 DNA is the only sequence kept; it has 42 bases, read in frame from the first base. Between the V and J ends, shortened by 5 bases and 4 bases respectively, the junction contains 14 bases. The germline V gene (reference sequence) specifies LNHDA as CDR1 and SQIVND as CDR2. The sequencing input was naive CD4+ T cells from blood. What the cell subset or site label conveys for this sample: true naive CD4+ T cells. This TCR was recovered from a man younger than 35 in good health. This receptor chain uses TRBV19 and TRBJ1-1; 6 matching bases give a weak D call of TRBD1. The CDR3 loop reads CASSQDRLSTEAFF. The nucleotides are TGTGCCAGTAGTCAAGACAGGTTGAGCACTGAAGCTTTCTTT.